The 13 T cell receptor beta chains reported below all come from one sample, sequenced in a study of response to subunit inactivated influenza vaccine. MiXCR was run by TCRdb on the RT-PCR reads, yielding one entry per CDR3 protein. The table shows some 540,000 distinct CDR3 sequences, with approximately 24% occurring only once. The same sample was also used in a study of T cells expressing NK-cell markers. According to that study: 5'RACE template switching with UMIs produced the TCR beta cDNA.

The sample in question was CD4+ T cells sorted from PBMCs, obtained less than 13 days after vaccination. Source of these receptors: a man in his fifties who received an inactivated influenza vaccine.

The chain joins TRBV20-1 to TRBJ2-5; possible D gene TRBD2, 7 bases. The germline V and J ends were trimmed by 3 bases and 5 bases, with 16 bases remaining between them. The length of the CDR3 is 14 residues. Germline-derived CDR1 and CDR2 are DFQATT and SNEGSKA (reference sequence). The CDR3 is CSASSGGGRETQYF. The CDR3 DNA reads TGCAGTGCTAGCTCGGGCGGGGGCCGGGAGACCCAGTACTTC.

The table lists this clonotype with a few counts. The V gene is TRBV7-2, the J gene TRBJ1-5, with 10 bases lining up with TRBD1. This CDR3 comprises 15 residues. Per germline, CDR1 SGHTA and CDR2 FQGNSA. Trimming at V came to 5 bases and at J to 2 bases, leaving 3 bases not matched to a gene. CDR3 loop: CASSRQGARNQPQHF. In nucleotides, the CDR3 is TGTGCCAGCAGCCGACAGGGGGCACGCAATCAGCCCCAGCATTTT.

The CDR3 loop is CASSQDSEGAGGAAGANVLTF. DNA of the CDR3: TGCGCCAGCAGCCAAGACAGCGAGGGGGCAGGGGGAGCGGCTGGGGCCAACGTCCTGACTTTC. The chain uses TRBV4-1 and TRBJ2-6; TRBD1 matches at 7 bases. The CDR3 length is 21 residues. The J segment lost 2 bases and the V segment lost 0 bases, leaving 16 bases of the junction unmatched. The germline V gene encodes CDR1 MGHRA and CDR2 YSYEKL.

There are a few counts of this clonotype. The V call is TRBV7-2, the J call TRBJ2-7; 11 nucleotides line up with TRBD1. Germline-derived CDR1 and CDR2 are SGHTA and FQGNSA. V shed 2 bases, J shed 6 bases, and the junction held 3 bases outside the gene matches. The CDR3 totals 14 residues. This CDR3 reads CASSLTGQGGEQYF. The CDR3 DNA sequence: TGTGCCAGCAGCTTAACGGGACAGGGGGGCGAGCAGTACTTC.

Concerning this clonotype: Possible read error: a much larger clone is one base away. The chain combines TRBV20-1 with TRBJ1-1; no firm D call. The V gene's germline CDR1 is DFQATT and CDR2 SNEGSKA (reference sequence). The length of the CDR3 is 12 residues. CDR3: CSARIMNTEAYF. CDR3 bases: TGCAGTGCTCGAATCATGAACACTGAAGCTTACTTT.

The V and J genes are TRBV5-4 and TRBJ2-3; D unresolved. Germline-derived CDR1 and CDR2 are SGHNT and YYREEE (reference sequence). The CDR3 totals 17 residues. Trimming took off 1 base at V and 0 bases at J, with 15 bases between the two ends. CDR3 DNA: TGTGCCAGCAGCTTGTTGTTAGACACCTCTAGCACAGATACGCAGTATTTT. The encoded protein is CASSLLLDTSSTDTQYF.

This clonotype came up many times. The V gene is TRBV7-9, the J gene TRBJ2-3; D unclear. Germline lookup yields CDR1 SEHNR and CDR2 FQNEAQ (reference sequence). This CDR3 region has 15 residues. Trimming took 1 base from V and 1 from J, leaving 9 bases between them. CDR3 sequence (DNA): TGTGCCAGCAGCTTAGGTCAACCAGGCACAGATACGCAGTATTTT. The encoded protein is CASSLGQPGTDTQYF.

The CDR3 DNA reads as TGTGCCATCAGCGAGCAAGCCCCAGGGTCCGGGGAGCTGTTTTTT. It encodes CAISEQAPGSGELFF. The chain joins TRBV10-3 to TRBJ2-2; D is possibly TRBD1 (5 bases). V was trimmed by 6 bases and J by 6 bases, leaving 17 bases between them. Germline lookup yields CDR1 ENHRY and CDR2 SYGVKD. This CDR3 is 15 amino acids long.

The table lists this clonotype with a few counts. This chain links TRBV7-9 with TRBJ1-4; no reliable D call. Per the germline V gene, CDR1 is SEHNR and CDR2 is FQNEAQ (reference sequence). V was pared by 10 bases and J by 8 bases, with 11 bases between. The CDR3 totals 11 residues. The CDR3 here is CAIQVREKLFF. DNA of the CDR3: TGTGCCATTCAGGTTCGAGAAAAACTGTTTTTT.

This clonotype was picked up a small number of times. The chain joins TRBV6-2 or TRBV6-3 to TRBJ1-1, with TRBD1 identical over 7 bases. The CDR3 extends over 13 amino acids. V lost 9 bases, J lost 1 base, and 5 bases stayed unmatched. The germline V gene has CDR1 MNHEY and CDR2 SVGEGT. As DNA, the CDR3 is TGTGCCAGTCACAGGGGACGGAACACTGAAGCTTTCTTT. Amino acids: CASHRGRNTEAFF.

This clonotype has a handful of counts. The chain uses TRBV3-1 and TRBJ2-1, with 9 nucleotides matching TRBD1. The CDR3 runs 15 residues. Looked up from germline, CDR1 is LGHDT and CDR2 is YNNKEL (reference sequence). V shed 4 bases and J 7 bases; nucleotides not matched to a gene: 8. CDR3 in amino acids: CASSPTGGFSNEQFF. CDR3 nucleotides: TGTGCCAGCAGCCCGACAGGGGGTTTTTCGAATGAGCAGTTCTTC.

A note on this clonotype: Germline is not matched at one junction end, which may reflect a read error. This chain connects TRBV7-2 to TRBJ2-5; 10 bases match TRBD2. The CDR3 runs 15 residues. Germline V gene sequence: CDR1 SGHTA, CDR2 FQGNSA. The CDR3: CASSFPSGGRETQCF. The CDR3 region has the DNA TGTGCCAGCAGCTTCCCTAGCGGGGGTAGGGAGACCCAGTGCTTC.

This clonotype was counted between two and nine times. The CDR3 DNA sequence: TGTGCCAGCAGCCAGGACGGACAGGTTGACTATGGCTACACCTTC. This codes for CASSQDGQVDYGYTF. The chain links TRBV4-2 to TRBJ1-2; 7 bases are a match to TRBD1. V gave up 3 bases and J gave up 3 bases; unmatched junction bases: 7. CDR3 length equals 15 residues. CDR1 is LGHNA, CDR2 YNFKEQ, per germline.